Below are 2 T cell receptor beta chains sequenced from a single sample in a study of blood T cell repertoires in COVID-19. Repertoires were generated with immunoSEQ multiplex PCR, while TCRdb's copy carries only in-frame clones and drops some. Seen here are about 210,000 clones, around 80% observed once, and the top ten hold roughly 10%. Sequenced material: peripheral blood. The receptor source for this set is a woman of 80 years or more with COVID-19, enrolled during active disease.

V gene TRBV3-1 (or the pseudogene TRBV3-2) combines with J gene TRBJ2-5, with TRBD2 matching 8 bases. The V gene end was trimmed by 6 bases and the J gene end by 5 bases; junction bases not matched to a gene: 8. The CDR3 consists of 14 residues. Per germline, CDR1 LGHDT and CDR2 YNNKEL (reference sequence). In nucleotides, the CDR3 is TGTGCCAGCAGGCAAAGCGGGGGCCGGGAGACCCAGTACTTC. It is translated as CASRQSGGRETQYF.

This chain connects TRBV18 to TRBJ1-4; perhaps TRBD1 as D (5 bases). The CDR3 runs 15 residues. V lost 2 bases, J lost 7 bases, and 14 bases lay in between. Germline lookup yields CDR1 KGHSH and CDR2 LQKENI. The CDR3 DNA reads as TGTGCCAGCTCACCATTAGACAGTCACCTTGAAAAACTGTTTTTT. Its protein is CASSPLDSHLEKLFF.